This T cell receptor (beta chain) was sequenced during a study of T cell responses to AZD1222 COVID-19 vaccine. The V and J ends lost 0 bases and 2 bases respectively, with 16 bases between them. CDR1 is MGHRA, CDR2 YSYEKL, per germline. The CDR3 covers 17 residues. Sequencing used immunoSEQ multiplex PCR; TCRdb keeps in-frame clones, though not all of them. The repertoire holds 150,000 to 200,000 clones, about 93% seen once, with about 0.6% in the top ten. The sequence came from an adult in good health. The source material was peripheral blood, sampled on day 0 of AZD1222 vaccination. The rearrangement joins TRBV4-1 to TRBJ1-2; D is unresolved. The CDR3 region is CASSQDLGGKENYGYTF. For the CDR3, the DNA is TGCGCCAGCAGCCAAGATCTGGGAGGGAAAGAAAACTATGGCTACACCTTC.